These T cell receptor beta chains were read from a single sample in a study of beta chain features in type 1 diabetes. Clones were read by immunoSEQ multiplex PCR, and TCRdb kept only the in-frame ones, dropping some. The repertoire holds fewer than 450,000 clones, approximately 12% seen once, with roughly 0.015% in the top ten. Sequencing was carried out using naive CD4+ T cells from blood. The receptors originated from a woman under 30 with type 1 diabetes. Both conserved end residues are part of each CDR3. Fields, in order: J gene, D gene, clone size, CDR3 length, V gene, CDR3 DNA, CDR3 protein. The D gene is left open where the match is weak. Rows may omit the clone size; those that give it use once, few, many or a size class.

j_call: TRBJ2-7
d_call: -
clone_size: few
cdr3_length: 12
v_call: TRBV30
cdr3_nt: TGTGCCTGGAGTGCCGGCGGGGACGAGCAGTACTTC
cdr3_aa: CAWSAGGDEQYF

j_call: TRBJ1-1
d_call: -
clone_size: -
cdr3_length: 14
v_call: TRBV29-1
cdr3_nt: TGCAGCGTTGGTAGCCGGCAGATCAACACTGAAGCTTTCTTT
cdr3_aa: CSVGSRQINTEAFF

j_call: TRBJ2-3
d_call: -
clone_size: few
cdr3_length: 12
v_call: TRBV19
cdr3_nt: TGTGCCAGTAGTACGGAGGTGGATACGCAGTATTTT
cdr3_aa: CASSTEVDTQYF

j_call: TRBJ2-1
d_call: -
clone_size: few
cdr3_length: 14
v_call: TRBV7-9
cdr3_nt: TGTGCCAGCAGCAGAGAGTTGTTTGGCAATGAGCAGTTCTTC
cdr3_aa: CASSRELFGNEQFF

j_call: TRBJ1-5
d_call: -
clone_size: -
cdr3_length: 17
v_call: TRBV15
cdr3_nt: TGTGCCACCAGCAGAGCCGGGGGGAGATGGAGCAATCAGCCCCAGCATTTT
cdr3_aa: CATSRAGGRWSNQPQHF

j_call: TRBJ2-1
d_call: -
clone_size: few
cdr3_length: 15
v_call: TRBV11-2
cdr3_nt: TGTGCCAGCAGCTTAGATCAATCTGCGATCAATGAGCAGTTCTTC
cdr3_aa: CASSLDQSAINEQFF

j_call: TRBJ2-1
d_call: TRBD2
clone_size: few
cdr3_length: 11
v_call: TRBV2
cdr3_nt: TGTGCCAGCGGAGCGGGAGTAATAAAGGTCTTC
cdr3_aa: CASGAGVIKVF

j_call: TRBJ2-2
d_call: -
clone_size: -
cdr3_length: 17
v_call: TRBV5-4
cdr3_nt: TGTGCCAGCAGCTTGGGGGGCCTAGCGAGGAACACCGGGGAGCTGTTTTTT
cdr3_aa: CASSLGGLARNTGELFF

j_call: TRBJ2-3
d_call: -
clone_size: -
cdr3_length: 15
v_call: TRBV6-5
cdr3_nt: TGTGCCAGCAGTTACAAGCTCACAGGGATCGATACGCAGTATTTT
cdr3_aa: CASSYKLTGIDTQYF

j_call: TRBJ1-2
d_call: -
clone_size: -
cdr3_length: 14
v_call: TRBV14
cdr3_nt: TGTGCCAGCAGCCAAGGATCCGGGAACTATGGCTACACCTTC
cdr3_aa: CASSQGSGNYGYTF

j_call: TRBJ2-1
d_call: -
clone_size: -
cdr3_length: 15
v_call: TRBV2
cdr3_nt: TGTGCCAGCGGCGGTTGGACTCCCTCCTACAATGAGCAGTTCTTC
cdr3_aa: CASGGWTPSYNEQFF

j_call: TRBJ2-1
d_call: TRBD1
clone_size: -
cdr3_length: 15
v_call: TRBV7-2
cdr3_nt: TGTGCCAGCAGCTTAGGTGGGACAGGGGGCTATGAGCAGTTCTTC
cdr3_aa: CASSLGGTGGYEQFF

j_call: TRBJ1-3
d_call: -
clone_size: few
cdr3_length: 15
v_call: TRBV9
cdr3_nt: TGTGCCAGCAGTCAGACTCAGGGAGGTGGAAACACCATATATTTT
cdr3_aa: CASSQTQGGGNTIYF

j_call: TRBJ2-2
d_call: -
clone_size: few
cdr3_length: 14
v_call: TRBV29-1
cdr3_nt: TGCAGCGTTATGCCGGGACTTAACACCGGGGAGCTGTTTTTT
cdr3_aa: CSVMPGLNTGELFF

j_call: TRBJ1-5
d_call: TRBD1
clone_size: -
cdr3_length: 17
v_call: TRBV18
cdr3_nt: TGTGCCAGCTCACGGGACAGGGGGCCCTATAGCAATCAGCCCCAGCATTTT
cdr3_aa: CASSRDRGPYSNQPQHF